The following is a T cell receptor beta chain sequence with its context. With 60 Vbeta and 13 Jbeta primers, the PCR was carried out. Method: immunoSEQ multiplex PCR; TCRdb's copy keeps in-frame clones and lacks some. The repertoire holds just under 95,000 clones, with around four fifths as singletons. The germline V gene encodes CDR1 SNHLY and CDR2 FYNNEI. CDR3 size: 13 residues. The V segment lost 10 bases and the J segment 14 bases; nucleotides outside the gene matches: 19. The data were obtained in a study of cytomegalovirus exposure and HLA in healthy donors. This chain joins TRBV2 and TRBJ1-2, with TRBD1 matching 7 bases. The sequence was collected from a woman aged 18-29 years in good health and CMV-seropositive. The sample was PBMCs. Written as DNA, the CDR3 is TGTGCCACCGACCAGGGGGTTAGGCAGGGCCTTACCTTC. Protein: CATDQGVRQGLTF.